A selection of T cell receptor beta chains follows, all from one sample in a study of regulatory T cells in long-lasting Graves disease. A single record per CDR3 protein comes from TCRdb applying MiXCR to the reads. Of about 780 distinct CDR3 sequences listed, 58% were seen once; the top ten hold 20% to 25%. The specimen comprised peripheral blood mononuclear cells (PBMCs), sampled with antithyroid drug treatment, in newly diagnosed or persistent Graves disease (not recorded which). All receptors derive from a female donor with Graves disease. CDR3s include the opening cysteine and the closing phenylalanine or tryptophan. A D gene is named only where the DNA matches it firmly. Some rows mark clone size as missing; the rest say once, few, many or name a class of expanded clone.

d_call,clone_size,v_call,j_call,cdr3_nt,cdr3_aa
NA,NA,TRBV11-2,TRBJ2-2,TGTGCCAGCAGCTTAGGGGGCAGGACCCCAGGAAAGCTGTTTTTT,CASSLGGRTPGKLFF
TRBD1,NA,TRBV12-3/TRBV12-4,TRBJ2-7,TGTGCCAGCAGAGGGACAGGGCATTCCTACGAGCAGTACTTC,CASRGTGHSYEQYF
NA,few,TRBV4-3,TRBJ1-2,TGCGCCAGCAGTCAAGATAAAAGAGACTCAAACTATGGCTACACCTTC,CASSQDKRDSNYGYTF
TRBD2,NA,TRBV28,TRBJ2-3,TGTGCCAGCAGTTTGCGCGGGAGCCCAGATACGCAGTATTTT,CASSLRGSPDTQYF
TRBD1,NA,TRBV3-1,TRBJ1-2,TGTGCCAGCAGGCAGGGACAGGGCTATGGCTACACCTTC,CASRQGQGYGYTF
NA,few,TRBV7-2,TRBJ2-1,TGTGCCAGCAGCTCTGTATCTCGAGCCAATGAGCAGTTCTTC,CASSSVSRANEQFF
NA,NA,TRBV7-9,TRBJ2-3,TGTGCCAGCAGCCCCCACAACCGGGCAGATACGCAGTATTTT,CASSPHNRADTQYF
TRBD2,few,TRBV6-2/TRBV6-3,TRBJ2-3,TGTGCCAGCAGTTACTCGGAACTAGCGGGACAAGATACGCAGTATTTT,CASSYSELAGQDTQYF
NA,NA,TRBV27,TRBJ1-1,TGTGCCAGCGGACGAGGGGGGTCCACTGAAGCTTTCTTT,CASGRGGSTEAFF
NA,NA,TRBV5-1,TRBJ1-1,TGCGCCAGCACCCGAGGGACTGAAGCTTTCTTT,CASTRGTEAFF
TRBD1,few,TRBV15,TRBJ2-6,TGTGCCACCAGCAGCGAGACAGGGCTGGCCGGGGCCAACGTCCTGACTTTC,CATSSETGLAGANVLTF
NA,NA,TRBV2,TRBJ1-2,TGTGCCAGCAGTGATCAGGGGCTGGGTGGCTACACCTTC,CASSDQGLGGYTF
NA,few,TRBV30,TRBJ1-6,TGTGCCTGGAGGTCCGGGAAGAATTCACCCCTCCACTTT,CAWRSGKNSPLHF
NA,NA,TRBV7-2,TRBJ2-2,TGTGCCAGCAGACCCCTCGGACAAGCAGGGGCCGGGGAGCTGTTTTTT,CASRPLGQAGAGELFF
NA,NA,TRBV6-5,TRBJ2-1,TGTGCCAGCAGTTACTTGACGGGATACAATGAGCAGTTCTTC,CASSYLTGYNEQFF
NA,NA,TRBV7-2,TRBJ2-3,TGTGCCAGCAGCCCACAGGGTCCCACAGATACGCAGTATTTT,CASSPQGPTDTQYF